This section outlines one T cell receptor (beta chain) sequence together with its context. Trimming cost V 0 bases and J 3 bases, with 14 bases left between them. Germline CDR1 is LGHNA and CDR2 is YSLEER. CDR3 length: 16 residues. These data come from a study of blood T cell repertoires in COVID-19. This table comes from immunoSEQ multiplex PCR, and its TCRdb copy is limited to in-frame clones, with some not included. The sample has fewer than 350,000 clones; 85% are singletons. Participants were aged 18 to 89 years from around 26 US areas. Sequencing used PBMCs or T cells enriched from blood (not recorded which). V and J are TRBV4-3 and TRBJ1-1; possible D gene TRBD1, 6 bases. The sequence was collected from a woman under 40 who had been exposed to COVID-19. The CDR3: CASSQDPDSTYTEAFF. CDR3 sequence (DNA): TGCGCCAGCAGCCAAGATCCGGACAGTACGTACACTGAAGCTTTCTTT.